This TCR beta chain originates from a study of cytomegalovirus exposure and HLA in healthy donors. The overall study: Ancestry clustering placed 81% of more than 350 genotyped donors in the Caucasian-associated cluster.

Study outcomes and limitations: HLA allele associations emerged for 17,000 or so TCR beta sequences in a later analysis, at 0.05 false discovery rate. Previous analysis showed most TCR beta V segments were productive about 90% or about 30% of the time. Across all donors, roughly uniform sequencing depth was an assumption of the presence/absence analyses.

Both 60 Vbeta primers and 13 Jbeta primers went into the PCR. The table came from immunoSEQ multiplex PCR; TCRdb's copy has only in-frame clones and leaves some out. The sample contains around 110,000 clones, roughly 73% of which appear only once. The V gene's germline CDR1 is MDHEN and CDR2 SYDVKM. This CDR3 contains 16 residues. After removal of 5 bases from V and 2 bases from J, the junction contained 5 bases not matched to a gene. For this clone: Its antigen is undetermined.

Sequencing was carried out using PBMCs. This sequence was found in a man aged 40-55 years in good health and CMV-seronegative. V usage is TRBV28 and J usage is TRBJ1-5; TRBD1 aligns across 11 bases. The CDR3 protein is CASSGQGAPGNQPQHF. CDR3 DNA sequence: TGTGCCAGCAGTGGACAGGGGGCGCCTGGCAATCAGCCCCAGCATTTT.